A selection of T cell receptor beta chains follows, all from one sample in a study of T cell repertoires in cytomegalovirus infection. Via MiXCR, TCRdb re-called the reads, giving one row per CDR3 protein. Of some 150,000 distinct CDR3 sequences in the sample, 6.5% are singletons; the top ten hold under 20%. The sample was PBMCs. The source of these receptors is a human donor in good health (CMV status not recorded). Some clones in this sample may be carry-over from other donors' samples. The CDR3 runs from the conserved cysteine through the conserved F or W. Each record gives: clone size, D gene, J gene, V gene, CDR3 protein, CDR3 DNA. The D gene is left open where the match is weak. Some rows have no size entry. The others give once, few or many, or a class for an expanded clone.

size: -
D: -
J: TRBJ1-6
V: TRBV6-6
CDR3: CASSYSQRSSYNSPLHF
DNA: TGTGCCAGCAGTTACTCCCAGAGGAGCTCCTATAATTCACCCCTCCACTTT

size: many
D: -
J: TRBJ2-1
V: TRBV6-1
CDR3: CASRVLRANEQFF
DNA: TGTGCCAGCAGGGTCCTCAGGGCGAATGAGCAGTTCTTC

size: many
D: -
J: TRBJ2-7
V: TRBV12-3/TRBV12-4
CDR3: CASSSPGHPPYEQYF
DNA: TGTGCCAGCAGTTCTCCGGGACATCCCCCCTACGAGCAGTACTTC

size: -
D: -
J: TRBJ1-2
V: TRBV12-3/TRBV12-4
CDR3: CASSFFDGTYGYTF
DNA: TGTGCCAGCAGTTTCTTTGACGGGACCTATGGCTACACCTTC

size: few
D: TRBD1
J: TRBJ1-1
V: TRBV4-2
CDR3: CASSQGTGTGFEAFF
DNA: TGTGCCAGCAGCCAAGGAACCGGGACAGGGTTTGAAGCTTTCTTT

size: medium-sized
D: -
J: TRBJ2-1
V: TRBV7-2
CDR3: CASSLAAGAYNEQFF
DNA: TGTGCCAGCAGCTTAGCGGCGGGTGCCTACAATGAGCAGTTCTTC

size: many
D: -
J: TRBJ1-1
V: TRBV7-6
CDR3: CASSPGGGIYTEAFF
DNA: TGTGCCAGCAGCCCGGGGGGGGGGATATACACTGAAGCTTTCTTT

size: many
D: -
J: TRBJ1-3
V: TRBV7-6
CDR3: CASSLAGGPSSGNTIYF
DNA: TGTGCCAGCAGCTTAGCGGGGGGCCCGTCGTCTGGAAACACCATATATTTT

size: many
D: -
J: TRBJ2-5
V: TRBV5-1
CDR3: CASSFPKAGVGETQYF
DNA: TGCGCCAGCAGCTTTCCAAAGGCAGGGGTCGGGGAGACCCAGTACTTC

size: many
D: -
J: TRBJ2-7
V: TRBV11-2
CDR3: CASSPGVLEQYF
DNA: TGTGCCAGCAGCCCTGGGGTCTTGGAGCAGTACTTC

size: many
D: TRBD2
J: TRBJ2-7
V: TRBV7-2
CDR3: CASSLFPRGLVGNEQYF
DNA: TGTGCCAGCAGCTTATTTCCCCGGGGACTAGTAGGTAACGAGCAGTACTTC

size: many
D: -
J: TRBJ1-1
V: TRBV6-2/TRBV6-3
CDR3: CASSPEHIRTEAFF
DNA: TGTGCCAGCAGCCCGGAACACATCAGGACTGAAGCTTTCTTT

size: few
D: -
J: TRBJ2-5
V: TRBV20-1
CDR3: CSARVGQETQYF
DNA: TGCAGTGCTCGGGTGGGGCAAGAGACCCAGTACTTC

size: many
D: TRBD1
J: TRBJ2-7
V: TRBV20-1
CDR3: CSARRDRATYEQYF
DNA: TGCAGTGCTAGGCGGGACAGGGCCACGTACGAGCAGTACTTC

size: many
D: -
J: TRBJ2-2
V: TRBV4-1
CDR3: CASRRHHNSGTSTNTGELFF
DNA: TGCGCCAGCAGACGACACCACAACAGCGGGACATCCACTAACACCGGGGAGCTGTTTTTT

size: few
D: TRBD2
J: TRBJ2-5
V: TRBV20-1
CDR3: CSGRLAGQETQYF
DNA: TGCAGCGGACGACTAGCGGGGCAAGAGACCCAGTACTTC

size: many
D: TRBD2
J: TRBJ2-1
V: TRBV7-2
CDR3: CASSFGLAGYNEQFF
DNA: TGTGCCAGCAGCTTCGGACTAGCGGGGTACAATGAGCAGTTCTTC

size: many
D: -
J: TRBJ2-7
V: TRBV7-2
CDR3: CASSFGMGDEQYF
DNA: TGTGCCAGCAGCTTTGGTATGGGGGACGAGCAGTACTTC

size: many
D: TRBD1
J: TRBJ1-2
V: TRBV28
CDR3: CASGGSYGYTF
DNA: TGTGCCTCAGGGGGCTCCTATGGCTACACCTTC

size: many
D: -
J: TRBJ2-2
V: TRBV7-3
CDR3: CASSVDSNTGELFF
DNA: TGTGCCAGCAGCGTCGACAGCAACACCGGGGAGCTGTTTTTT

size: many
D: -
J: TRBJ2-1
V: TRBV7-2
CDR3: CASSHPPPGGEVNEQFF
DNA: TGTGCCAGCAGCCACCCCCCCCCGGGGGGCGAAGTCAATGAGCAGTTCTTC

size: many
D: TRBD1
J: TRBJ2-5
V: TRBV12-3/TRBV12-4
CDR3: CASSRQGWKTQYF
DNA: TGTGCCAGCAGCCGACAGGGTTGGAAGACCCAGTACTTC

size: -
D: -
J: TRBJ1-2
V: TRBV28
CDR3: CASSLMGSYGYTF
DNA: TGTGCCAGCAGTTTAATGGGCTCCTATGGCTACACCTTC

size: -
D: TRBD1
J: TRBJ1-5
V: TRBV19
CDR3: CATKGTGNYQPQHF
DNA: TGTGCCACAAAGGGGACAGGGAATTATCAGCCCCAGCATTTT

size: many
D: -
J: TRBJ2-1
V: TRBV2
CDR3: CAWGVGLNEQFF
DNA: TGTGCCTGGGGGGTGGGGTTGAATGAGCAGTTCTTC

size: many
D: -
J: TRBJ2-7
V: TRBV5-5
CDR3: CASTDLRQASSYEQYF
DNA: TGTGCCAGCACCGACCTGAGACAGGCGAGCTCCTACGAGCAGTACTTC

size: many
D: -
J: TRBJ1-1
V: TRBV7-3
CDR3: CASRLTLNTEAFF
DNA: TGTGCCAGCAGACTGACCCTGAACACTGAAGCTTTCTTT

size: many
D: TRBD1
J: TRBJ1-1
V: TRBV5-8
CDR3: CASSSGDRGNTEAFF
DNA: TGTGCCAGCAGCTCTGGGGACAGGGGGAACACTGAAGCTTTCTTT

size: many
D: TRBD1
J: TRBJ2-5
V: TRBV7-8
CDR3: CASSLRQGIPTETQYF
DNA: TGTGCCAGCAGCCTAAGACAGGGTATACCCACGGAGACCCAGTACTTC

size: -
D: -
J: TRBJ1-5
V: TRBV6-2/TRBV6-3
CDR3: CASTNGLTRTSSNQPQHF
DNA: TGTGCCAGCACCAATGGACTGACCCGAACCTCTAGCAATCAGCCCCAGCATTTT

size: few
D: -
J: TRBJ1-1
V: TRBV27
CDR3: CASSFPSFHGDTEAFF
DNA: TGTGCCAGCAGTTTCCCGTCGTTTCATGGGGACACTGAAGCTTTCTTT

size: -
D: TRBD1
J: TRBJ2-4
V: TRBV9
CDR3: CASSVGPGTGYMNIQYF
DNA: TGTGCCAGCAGCGTAGGGCCCGGGACAGGGTATATGAACATTCAGTACTTC